This T cell receptor (beta chain) derives from a study of blood T cell repertoires in COVID-19. Produced via immunoSEQ multiplex PCR; TCRdb's table is partial and in-frame only. Found here are under 350,000 clones, about 88% of them singletons; the top ten hold 2.6%. Trimming shortened V by 3 bases and J by 6 bases, and 17 bases separated the two germline ends. Germline loops: CDR1 LGHNA, CDR2 YSLEER. CDR3 length: 15 residues. The specimen sequenced was PBMCs or T cells enriched from blood (not recorded which). This chain links TRBV4-3 with TRBJ1-1, with D possibly being TRBD1 (6 bases). This TCR was sampled from a man in his sixties who had recovered from COVID-19. CDR3 sequence: CASSQHRQVSAEAFF. CDR3 in DNA: TGCGCCAGCAGCCAGCATCGACAGGTGAGCGCTGAAGCTTTCTTT.